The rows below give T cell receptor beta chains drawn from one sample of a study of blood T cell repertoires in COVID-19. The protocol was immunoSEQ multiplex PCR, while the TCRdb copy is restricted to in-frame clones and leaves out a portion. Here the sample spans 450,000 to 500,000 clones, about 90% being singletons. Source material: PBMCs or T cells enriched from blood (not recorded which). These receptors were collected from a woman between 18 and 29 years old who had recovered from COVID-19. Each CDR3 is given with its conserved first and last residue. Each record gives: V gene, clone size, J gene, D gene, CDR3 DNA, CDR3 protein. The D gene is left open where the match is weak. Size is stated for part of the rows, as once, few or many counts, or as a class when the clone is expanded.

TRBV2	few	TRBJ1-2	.	TGTGCCAGCAGACCGGACATCACTAACTATGGCTACACCTTC	CASRPDITNYGYTF
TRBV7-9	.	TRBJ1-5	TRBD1	TGTGCCAGCAGCCCAGAGGGGGCCTCCAATCAGCCCCAGCATTTT	CASSPEGASNQPQHF
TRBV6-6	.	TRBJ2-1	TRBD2	TGTGCCAGCAGTCCAACACTAGCGGGGGTTTTTCGTGGTGAGCAGTTCTTC	CASSPTLAGVFRGEQFF
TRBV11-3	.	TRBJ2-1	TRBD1	TGTGCCAGCAGCGCCTCGACAGGGGGCGGTGAGCAGTTCTTC	CASSASTGGGEQFF
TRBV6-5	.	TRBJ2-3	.	TGTGCCAGCGGAGGGGATCGCACAGATACGCAGTATTTT	CASGGDRTDTQYF
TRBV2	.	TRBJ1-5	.	TGTGCCACCCGGAGCTACGAGGATCAGCCCCAGCATTTT	CATRSYEDQPQHF
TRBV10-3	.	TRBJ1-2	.	TGTGCCATCAGGTCCCAGGGCGGCGGCTACACCTTC	CAIRSQGGGYTF
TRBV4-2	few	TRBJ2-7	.	TGTGCCAGCAGCCAAGAAGACAGGATGGACTACGAGCAGTACTTC	CASSQEDRMDYEQYF
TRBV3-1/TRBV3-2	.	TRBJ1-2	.	TGTGCCAGCAGCCGCAAATCCCCTGGACAGCTTAGTAACTATGGCTACACCTTC	CASSRKSPGQLSNYGYTF
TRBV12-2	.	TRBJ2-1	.	TGTGCAAGTCGCTTCCCGGGACAGGGTCACAATGAGCAGTTCTTC	CASRFPGQGHNEQFF
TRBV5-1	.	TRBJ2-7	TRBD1	TGCGCCAGCAGCTCTCCGGGACAGGGAATGTACGAGCAGTACTTC	CASSSPGQGMYEQYF
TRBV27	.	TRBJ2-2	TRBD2	TGTGCCAGCAGTCCCCCCGGGACTAGCAGAGAAACCGGGGAGCTGTTTTTT	CASSPPGTSRETGELFF
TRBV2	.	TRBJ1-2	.	TGTGCCAGCTTCCGACAGACTAACTATGGCTACACCTTC	CASFRQTNYGYTF
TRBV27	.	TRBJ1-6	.	TGTGCCAGGGTGGATGGCAGGGGTAATTCACCCCTCCACTTT	CARVDGRGNSPLHF
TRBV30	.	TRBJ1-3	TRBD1	TGTGCCTGGAGTGTCGTACTAGGGGGCAGAGGAAACACCATATATTTT	CAWSVVLGGRGNTIYF
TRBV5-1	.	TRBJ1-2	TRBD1	TGCGCCAGCAGCTTAGACAGGGCGAATGGCTACACCTTC	CASSLDRANGYTF
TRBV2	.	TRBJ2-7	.	TGTGCCAGCAGTGAAATGAGCCCCCCTTCCGCGCAGTACTTC	CASSEMSPPSAQYF
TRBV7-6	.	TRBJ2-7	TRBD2	TGTGCCAGCAGCGTGACTAGCGGCTACGAGCAGTACTTC	CASSVTSGYEQYF
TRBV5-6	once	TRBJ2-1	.	TGTGCCAGCAGCTTGGTAGCGGTGCTCAGCTCCTACAATGAGCAGTTCTTC	CASSLVAVLSSYNEQFF
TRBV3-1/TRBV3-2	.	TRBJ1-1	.	TGTGCCAGCAGCCAATCAGCGGGTTTGAACACTGAAGCTTTCTTT	CASSQSAGLNTEAFF
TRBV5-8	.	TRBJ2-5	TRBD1	TGTGCCAGCGCCAGGTGGGGGACAGGGGGCCGACAAGAGACCCAGTACTTC	CASARWGTGGRQETQYF
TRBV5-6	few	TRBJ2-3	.	TGTGCCAGCAGCTTGGGCGGCACAGATACGCAGTATTTT	CASSLGGTDTQYF
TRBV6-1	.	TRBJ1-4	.	TGTGCCAGCAGTGATCCGGGGGGGGATGAAAAACTGTTTTTT	CASSDPGGDEKLFF
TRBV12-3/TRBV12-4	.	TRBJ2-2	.	TGTGCCAGCAGTCCCAACGGCGGGGAGCTGTTTTTT	CASSPNGGELFF
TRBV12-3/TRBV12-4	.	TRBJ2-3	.	TGTGCCAGCAGCCACACAGGGAATACGCAGTATTTT	CASSHTGNTQYF
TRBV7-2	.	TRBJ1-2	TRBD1	TGTGCCAGCAGCTTGGACAGGGGACTTGACTATGGCTACACCTTC	CASSLDRGLDYGYTF
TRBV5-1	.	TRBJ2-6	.	TGCGCCAGCAGCTTGTCCCCAGGGACTGGGGCCAACGTCCTGACTTTC	CASSLSPGTGANVLTF
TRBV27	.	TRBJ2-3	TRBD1	TGTGCCAGCAGTTCCGGGACAGGAGCCACAGATACGCAGTATTTT	CASSSGTGATDTQYF
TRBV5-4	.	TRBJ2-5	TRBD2	TGTGCCAGCAGCTTACTAGCGGGGGGCGAGACCCAGTACTTC	CASSLLAGGETQYF
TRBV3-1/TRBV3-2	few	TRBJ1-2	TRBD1	TGTGCCAGCAGCCAAGAAGGACAGGGAACCACTTATGGCTACACCTTC	CASSQEGQGTTYGYTF
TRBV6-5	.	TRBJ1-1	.	TGTGCCAGCAGTTACTCGTGGCAGGGTGAGGCTGAAGCTTTCTTT	CASSYSWQGEAEAFF
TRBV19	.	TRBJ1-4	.	TGTGCCAGTAGCTACAGGGAACTGAATGAAAAACTGTTTTTT	CASSYRELNEKLFF
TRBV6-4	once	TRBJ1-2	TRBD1	TGTGCCAGCAGCTTTAACCGGGACAGGGGAGGCTACACCTTC	CASSFNRDRGGYTF
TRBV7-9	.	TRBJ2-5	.	TGTGCCAGCAGCCCACCAAGGTGGGGAGGAGAAGAGACCCAGTACTTC	CASSPPRWGGEETQYF
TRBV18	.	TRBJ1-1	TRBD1	TGTGCCAGCTCACCAAGGACGGGGGACAGGGGCGGGGGCACTGAAGCTTTCTTT	CASSPRTGDRGGGTEAFF
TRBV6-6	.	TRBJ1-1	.	TGTGCCAGCAACCACGGGAACAGAGAGAGCACTGAAGCTTTCTTT	CASNHGNRESTEAFF
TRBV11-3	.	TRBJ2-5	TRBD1	TGTGCCAGCAGCTTGAACAGGGGCCGCCCCCAAGAGACCCAGTACTTC	CASSLNRGRPQETQYF
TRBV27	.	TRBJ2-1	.	TGTGCCAGCAGTCGGACGGGGGAGCAGTTCTTC	CASSRTGEQFF
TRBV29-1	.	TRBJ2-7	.	TGCAGCGCTGCCCATGGGCGAAGCTCCTACGAGCAGTACTTC	CSAAHGRSSYEQYF
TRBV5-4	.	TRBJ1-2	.	TGTGCCAGCAGCTCAAAAACCGACAGCTTATATGGCTACACCTTC	CASSSKTDSLYGYTF
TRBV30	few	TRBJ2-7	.	TGTGCCTGGAGTGCAGAACTACAGGGTTCCTACGAGCAGTACTTC	CAWSAELQGSYEQYF
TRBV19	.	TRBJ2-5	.	TGTGCCAGTAGTATCGCTCGGGCGGGGGAGACCCAGTACTTC	CASSIARAGETQYF
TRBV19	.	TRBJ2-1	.	TGTGCCAGTAGTATTGGGTCAGGCACGTACAATGAGCAGTTCTTC	CASSIGSGTYNEQFF
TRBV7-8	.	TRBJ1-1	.	TGTGCCAGCAGCTTAGGGGGACAGAACACTGAAGCTTTCTTT	CASSLGGQNTEAFF
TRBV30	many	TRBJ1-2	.	TGTGCCTGGAGTGTACACCAGGGAAGGAGCTATGGCTACACCTTC	CAWSVHQGRSYGYTF
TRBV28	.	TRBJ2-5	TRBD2	TGTGCCGTCCTACCAAGCGGGGAGGTGGAGACCCAGTACTTC	CAVLPSGEVETQYF
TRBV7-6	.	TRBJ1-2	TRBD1	TGTGCCAGCAGCTTAGGGGTAGGGGGCTCGGATGGCTACACCTTC	CASSLGVGGSDGYTF
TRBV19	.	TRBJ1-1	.	TGTGCCAGTAGTACAGGGCGAGTAACTTTCTTT	CASSTGRVTFF
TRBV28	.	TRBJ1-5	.	TGTGCCAGCAGTTTAGCAGGGGTAGGCCAGCCCCAGCATTTT	CASSLAGVGQPQHF
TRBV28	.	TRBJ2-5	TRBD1	TGTGCCAGCAGTTTAAGGGTACAGGGGGCTTTGGAGACCCAGTACTTC	CASSLRVQGALETQYF
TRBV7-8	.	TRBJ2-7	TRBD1	TGTGCCAGCAGCTCAAACCCCGGGACAGGGGTCTACGAGCAGTACTTC	CASSSNPGTGVYEQYF